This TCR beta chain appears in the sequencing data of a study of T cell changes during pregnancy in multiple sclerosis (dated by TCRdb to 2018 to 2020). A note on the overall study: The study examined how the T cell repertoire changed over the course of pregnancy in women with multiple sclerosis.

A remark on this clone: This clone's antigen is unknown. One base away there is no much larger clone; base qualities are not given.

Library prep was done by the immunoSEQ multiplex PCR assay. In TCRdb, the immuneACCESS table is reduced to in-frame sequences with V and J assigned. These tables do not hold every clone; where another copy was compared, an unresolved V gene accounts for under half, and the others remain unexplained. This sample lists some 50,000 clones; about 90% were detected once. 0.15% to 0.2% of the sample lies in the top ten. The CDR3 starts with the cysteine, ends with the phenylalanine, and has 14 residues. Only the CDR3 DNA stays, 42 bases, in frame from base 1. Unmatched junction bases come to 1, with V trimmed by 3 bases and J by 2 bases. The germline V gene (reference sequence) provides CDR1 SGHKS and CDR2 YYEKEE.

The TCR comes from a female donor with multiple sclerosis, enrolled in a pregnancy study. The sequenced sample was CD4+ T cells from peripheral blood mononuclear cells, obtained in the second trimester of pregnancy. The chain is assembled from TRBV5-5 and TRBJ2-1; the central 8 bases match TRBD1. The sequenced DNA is TGTGCCAGCAGCTGGGGACAGGCCTACAATGAGCAGTTCTTC. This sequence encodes CASSWGQAYNEQFF.